This T cell receptor (beta chain) was sequenced for a study of shared clonotypes between healthy human individuals. Selected positively for CCR7 and CD45RO-negative, naive CD8 cells excluded terminally differentiated effector memory CD45RA+ cells. TCRdb's table, derived via immunoSEQ multiplex PCR, lists solely in-frame clones and lacks some. This sample has under 2,000,000 clones, with about 95% found just once. A single count supports this clone. This CDR3 has 16 amino acids. V lost 7 bases to trimming and J lost 4 bases; unmatched junction nucleotides: 11. Germline CDR1 SGHTA, CDR2 FQGNSA. Specimen: naive CD8+ T cells sorted from blood. The TCR sequence derives from a man younger than 30 in good health. The chain links TRBV7-2 to TRBJ1-1, with 11 nucleotides matching TRBD1. In DNA, the CDR3 is TGTGCCAGCAAGGGGACAGGGGGACGTGATCGCACTGAAGCTTTCTTT. Protein sequence: CASKGTGGRDRTEAFF.